Shown below are 15 T cell receptor beta chains from a single sample sequenced in a study of cytomegalovirus exposure and HLA in healthy donors. The PCR ran on 60 Vbeta and 13 Jbeta primers. Assay: immunoSEQ multiplex PCR; the TCRdb copy retains only in-frame clones and omits some. The data show 120,000 or so clones, less than 85% seen once. Sequences were obtained from PBMCs. Receptors were obtained from a male donor in good health and CMV-seronegative.

This clone was picked up one time. This rearrangement joins TRBV12-2 to TRBJ2-1; the table's D call TRBD2 went unverified against the DNA. TRBV12-2 has pseudogene status. This CDR3 contains 15 residues. The CDR3 loop is CASRPGLAGGRGQFF. CDR3 in DNA: TGTGCAAGTCGCCCTGGACTAGCGGGAGGCCGGGGGCAGTTCTTC.

The chain recombines TRBV7-2 with TRBJ1-6; 7 bases are shared with TRBD1. Germline V gene data show CDR1 as SGHTA and CDR2 as FQGNSA. With 0 bases clipped from V and 7 bases from J, the junction kept 12 bases outside the gene matches. The CDR3 contains 18 residues. The DNA of the CDR3 is TGTGCCAGCAGCTTAGCTACTGGGGCAGGGGGATGGAATTCACCCCTCCACTTT. Protein sequence: CASSLATGAGGWNSPLHF.

This rearrangement joins TRBV2 to TRBJ2-7, with a tentative D call TRBD2 (5 bases). Trimming left V 7 bases short and J 2 bases short, with 9 bases between. From germline, CDR1 is SNHLY and CDR2 FYNNEI. CDR3 length equals 12 residues. The CDR3 coding sequence is TGTGCCAGCACCGAGAGGGCCTACGAGCAGTACTTC. As protein: CASTERAYEQYF.

The genes are TRBV10-1 and TRBJ1-1; 7 bases are a match to TRBD1. V shed 2 bases and J 5 bases; nucleotides not matched to a gene: 2. Germline-derived CDR1 and CDR2 are WNHNN and SYGVQD (reference sequence). The CDR3 totals 13 residues. CDR3 protein: CASSETRGTEAFF. As DNA, the CDR3 is TGCGCCAGCAGTGAGACCAGGGGGACTGAAGCTTTCTTT.

This clone was found a few times. One junction end does not reproduce the germline sequence, and a read error may be involved. The DNA of the CDR3 is TGTTCCAGCAGCTCGTACTACGAGCAGTACTTC. This encodes CSSSSYYEQYF. The V and J genes are TRBV7-9 and TRBJ2-7; the D is unclear. This CDR3 contains 11 residues. CDR1 and CDR2 from the germline V gene are SEHNR and FQNEAQ (reference sequence).

The chain recombines TRBV6-6 with TRBJ1-1, with 9 bases identical to TRBD1. V was clipped by 4 bases and J by 6 bases; unmatched bases: 12. Germline V gene sequence: CDR1 MNHNY, CDR2 SVGAGI (reference sequence). The CDR3 has 16 amino acids. The CDR3 sequence is CASSLTGTGYIPEAFF. DNA of the CDR3: TGTGCCAGCAGTTTAACCGGGACAGGGTACATCCCTGAAGCTTTCTTT.

The gene calls are TRBV4-1 and TRBJ1-6, with D perhaps TRBD1 (5 bases). The V gene's germline CDR1 is MGHRA and CDR2 YSYEKL. The CDR3 consists of 17 residues. Trimming took off 4 bases at V and 7 bases at J, with 20 bases between the two ends. The CDR3 reads CASSREPSGGGNSPLHF. In DNA, the CDR3 is TGCGCCAGCAGCCGAGAGCCGAGTGGGGGGGGAAATTCACCCCTCCACTTT.

The chain couples TRBV2 to TRBJ1-5; 9 bases fit TRBD1. This CDR3 region has 14 residues. The junction had 6 bases not matched to a gene; V was cut back by 6 bases and J by 6 bases. Germline loops: CDR1 SNHLY, CDR2 FYNNEI. The DNA of the CDR3 is TGTGCCAGCAGCGGGACAGGGCCCGGTCAGCCCCAGCATTTT. Translation: CASSGTGPGQPQHF.

This chain connects TRBV19 to TRBJ1-2, with a possible D match to TRBD1 (5 bases). The CDR3 consists of 11 residues. V was shortened by 9 bases and J by 5 bases, with 10 bases between the two germline ends. Germline V CDR1 and CDR2: LNHDA, SQIVND (reference sequence). This CDR3 is CASRVWYGYTF. CDR3 nucleotide sequence: TGTGCCAGCAGGGTCTGGTATGGCTACACCTTC.

This chain joins TRBV5-6 and TRBJ2-7; 7 nucleotides match TRBD2. V lost 2 bases and J lost 5; bases outside the gene matches: 7. The germline V gene encodes CDR1 SGHDT and CDR2 YYEEEE. The CDR3 has 14 residues. The CDR3, as DNA: TGTGCCAGCAGCTTACTCCTAGCGGTAGACGAGCAGTACTTC. Translated: CASSLLLAVDEQYF.

The chain links TRBV7-2 to TRBJ1-2; D unresolved. The CDR3 is made up of 14 amino acids. The V end lost 1 base, the J end lost 4 bases, and 10 bases lay between the germline ends. The germline gives CDR1 SGHTA, CDR2 FQGNSA. The CDR3 region is CASSLDGGSYGYTF. The CDR3 DNA sequence: TGTGCCAGCAGCTTAGATGGCGGCAGCTATGGCTACACCTTC.

This chain links TRBV7-2 with TRBJ2-5; 10 nucleotides align to TRBD2. The J call is in doubt because the DNA end fits TRBJ2-7 better. The CDR3 has 16 amino acids. Germline V gene data show CDR1 as SGHTA and CDR2 as FQGNSA. CDR3 DNA: TGTGCCAGCAGCTCGCAACCGGGACTAGCGTCCTACGAGCAGTACTTC. Translation gives CASSSQPGLASYEQYF.

This rearrangement joins TRBV7-6 to TRBJ2-2, with D unclear. This CDR3 comprises 14 residues. The germline V gene encodes CDR1 SGHVS and CDR2 FNYEAQ. V was trimmed by 1 base and J by 6 bases, leaving 9 bases between them. This CDR3 is CASSLVDGSGELFF. The CDR3 DNA reads TGTGCCAGCAGCTTAGTCGACGGGTCCGGGGAGCTGTTTTTT.

The V gene is TRBV9, the J gene TRBJ2-5; D possibly corresponds to TRBD2 (5 bases). The CDR3 totals 12 residues. CDR1 and CDR2 (germline): SGDLS, YYNGEE. V lost 4 bases and J 5 bases, leaving 9 bases between the germline ends. The CDR3 bases are TGTGCCAGCAGCCCGGGGTCCGAGACCCAGTACTTC. Amino acid sequence: CASSPGSETQYF.

The chain joins TRBV9 to TRBJ2-7; maybe TRBD1 (5 bases). Germline CDR1 is SGDLS and CDR2 is YYNGEE. Trimming pared 3 bases from V and 4 bases from J, leaving 17 bases between. The CDR3 loop spans 15 amino acids. The chain's CDR3 is CASSEGDWTAYEQYF. Written as DNA, the CDR3 is TGTGCCAGCAGCGAAGGGGATTGGACGGCGTACGAGCAGTACTTC.